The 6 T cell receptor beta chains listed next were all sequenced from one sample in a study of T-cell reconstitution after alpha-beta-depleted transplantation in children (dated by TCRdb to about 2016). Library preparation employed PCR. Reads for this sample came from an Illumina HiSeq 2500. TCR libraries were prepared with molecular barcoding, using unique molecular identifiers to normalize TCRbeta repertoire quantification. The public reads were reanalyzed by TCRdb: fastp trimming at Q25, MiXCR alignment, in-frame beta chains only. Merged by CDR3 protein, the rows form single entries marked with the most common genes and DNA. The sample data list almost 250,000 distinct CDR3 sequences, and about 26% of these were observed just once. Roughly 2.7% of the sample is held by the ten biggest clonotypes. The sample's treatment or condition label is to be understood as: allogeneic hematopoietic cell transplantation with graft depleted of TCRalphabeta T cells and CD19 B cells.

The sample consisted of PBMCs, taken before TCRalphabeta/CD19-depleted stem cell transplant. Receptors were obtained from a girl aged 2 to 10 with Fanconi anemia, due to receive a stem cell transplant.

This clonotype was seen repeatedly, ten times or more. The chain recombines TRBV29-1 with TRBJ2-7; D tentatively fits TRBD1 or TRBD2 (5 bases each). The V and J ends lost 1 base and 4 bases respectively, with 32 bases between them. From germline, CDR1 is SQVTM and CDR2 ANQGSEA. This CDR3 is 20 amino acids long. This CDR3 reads CSVEGARAMGRGEYLYEQYF. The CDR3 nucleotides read TGCAGCGTTGAAGGCGCGCGGGCTATGGGACGGGGAGAGTACCTATACGAGCAGTACTTC.

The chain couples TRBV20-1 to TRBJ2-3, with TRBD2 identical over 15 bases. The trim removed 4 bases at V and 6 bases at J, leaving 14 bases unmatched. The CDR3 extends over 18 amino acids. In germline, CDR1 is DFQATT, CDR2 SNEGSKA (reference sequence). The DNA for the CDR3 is TGCAGTGCTATCCTGGGACTAGCGGGAGGCTCCTCCGTGGATACGCAGTATTTT. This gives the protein CSAILGLAGGSSVDTQYF.

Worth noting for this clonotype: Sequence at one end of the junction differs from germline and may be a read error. The CDR3 DNA sequence: TGTACCAGCAGTGCCCCGGCCTCCTACGAGCAGTACTTC. Protein: CTSSAPASYEQYF. V is TRBV25-1 and J is TRBJ2-7; the D is unclear. The CDR3 is made up of 13 amino acids. Germline values: CDR1 MGHDK, CDR2 SYGVNS.

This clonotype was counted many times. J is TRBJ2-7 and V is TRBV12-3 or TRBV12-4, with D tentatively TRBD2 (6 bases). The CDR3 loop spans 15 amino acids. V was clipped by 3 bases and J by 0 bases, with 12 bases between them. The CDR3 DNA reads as TGTGCCAGCAGTTTGTCCAGCGGGTACTCCTACGAGCAGTACTTC. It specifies CASSLSSGYSYEQYF.

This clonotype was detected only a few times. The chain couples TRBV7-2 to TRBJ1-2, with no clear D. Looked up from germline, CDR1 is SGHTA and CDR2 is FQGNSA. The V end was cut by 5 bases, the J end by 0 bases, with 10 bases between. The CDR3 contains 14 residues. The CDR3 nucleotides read TGTGCCAGCAGCCAACGACCGGCTAACTATGGCTACACCTTC. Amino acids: CASSQRPANYGYTF.

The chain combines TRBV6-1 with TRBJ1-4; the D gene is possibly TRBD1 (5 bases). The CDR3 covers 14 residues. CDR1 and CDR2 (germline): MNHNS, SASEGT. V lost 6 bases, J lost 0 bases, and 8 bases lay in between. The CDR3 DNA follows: TGTGCCAGCAGAGGGGAGGCAACTAATGAAAAACTGTTTTTT. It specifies CASRGEATNEKLFF.